This T cell receptor beta chain was obtained from a study of cytomegalovirus exposure and HLA in healthy donors. Looking at the study overall: Within an early data release were about 85 million unique TCRs drawn from HLA-typed donors. Notes on the study in general: In a later analysis, HLA-associated TCR beta chains were more clonally expanded than equally common others. In an earlier analysis, productive rearrangement rates for most beta V segments clustered near 87% or 30%.

V was clipped by 7 bases and J by 7 bases; unmatched bases: 15. This CDR3 has 15 residues. Germline V gene data show CDR1 as MNHEY and CDR2 as SVGAGI. Both 60 Vbeta primers and 13 Jbeta primers went into the PCR. How the authors handled the data: In a later analysis, the count reached 74 million or so unique TCR beta chains, with roughly 12 million shared. Method: immunoSEQ multiplex PCR; TCRdb's copy keeps in-frame clones and lacks some. V and J calls and clone size are copied from that table; D and trimming were computed from the DNA. The sample has roughly 190,000 clones, roughly four fifths seen once. There are a few counts of this clone. Its specificity is not known.

The material sequenced was PBMCs. This rearrangement joins TRBV6-5 to TRBJ2-5, with 7 positions matching TRBD2. The TCR was taken from a young woman in good health and CMV-seronegative. The CDR3 coding sequence is TGTGCCAGCACCAGACTAACGGGAGGTAAAGGGACCCAGTACTTC. Translation gives CASTRLTGGKGTQYF.